These 18 T cell receptor beta chains share one sample of origin, sequenced in a study of tissue T cells after allogeneic stem cell transplantation. Assay: immunoSEQ multiplex PCR; the TCRdb copy retains only in-frame clones and omits some. The sample holds roughly 6,700 clones, just under 70% seen once. Sequences were derived from tissue from the stomach, sampled at autopsy. Source of these receptors: a woman between 18 and 50 years old with breast cancer.

A single count supports this clone. CDR3 in DNA: TGTGCCAGCGGCGGACTAATACGGATTCACAATGAGCAGTTCTTC. This translates into CASGGLIRIHNEQFF. This chain connects TRBV5-5 to TRBJ2-1; tentatively, D is TRBD2 (6 bases). The V end was cut by 7 bases, the J end by 5 bases, with 19 bases between. This CDR3 contains 15 residues. Per germline, CDR1 SGHKS and CDR2 YYEKEE (reference sequence).

The J gene is TRBJ1-5, the V gene TRBV6-5, with a tentative D call TRBD1 (6 bases). CDR1 and CDR2 (germline): MNHEY, SVGAGI. This CDR3 region has 13 residues. CDR3 in amino acids: CAGGTDPNQPQHF. CDR3 sequence (DNA): TGTGCGGGGGGCACGGACCCCAATCAGCCCCAGCATTTT.

The rearrangement uses TRBV3-1 (or the pseudogene TRBV3-2) and TRBJ1-4; D is possibly TRBD1 (6 bases). In germline, CDR1 is LGHDT, CDR2 YNNKEL (reference sequence). With 5 bases removed from V and 5 bases from J, the gap between germline ends came to 18 bases. The CDR3 covers 16 residues. The CDR3 DNA reads TGTGCCAGCAGCGTCAGGGGAAGCGCGTCAAATGAAAAACTGTTTTTT. Protein: CASSVRGSASNEKLFF.

The chain couples TRBV29-1 to TRBJ2-7, with TRBD2 as a possible D gene (6 bases). V was cut by 5 bases and J by 2 bases, with 16 bases left in between. Per the germline V gene, CDR1 is SQVTM and CDR2 is ANQGSEA. The CDR3 loop spans 14 amino acids. The CDR3 loop is CSVSGTAGPYEQYF. CDR3 DNA sequence: TGCAGCGTTTCCGGGACTGCGGGGCCCTACGAGCAGTACTTC.

The sample holds a few counts of this clone. V usage is TRBV10-3 and J usage is TRBJ1-2; a possible D gene is TRBD1 (5 bases). Deletions cut 2 bases from V and 4 bases from J, with 17 bases between. The CDR3 loop spans 16 amino acids. Germline CDR1 reads ENHRY; CDR2 reads SYGVKD. The DNA for the CDR3 is TGTGCCATCAGTGAGATAGGGACCGAAAGGGGCTATGGCTACACCTTC. Its protein is CAISEIGTERGYGYTF.

The rearrangement joins TRBV2 to TRBJ1-1, with D perhaps matching TRBD1 (6 bases). V dropped 6 bases and J dropped 1 base, with 9 bases sitting between them. Germline lookup yields CDR1 SNHLY and CDR2 FYNNEI. The CDR3 runs to 13 residues. DNA of the CDR3: TGTGCCAGCAGCCAACAGGGGAACACTGAAGCTTTCTTT. Translation gives CASSQQGNTEAFF. The whole variable domain, filled in from reference TRBV2 and TRBJ1-1, reads EPEVTQTPSHQVTQMGQEVILRCVPISNHLYFYWYRQILGQKVEFLVSFYNNEISEKSEIFDDQFSVERPDGSNFTLKIRSTKLEDSAMYFCASSQQGNTEAFFGQGTRLTVV.

This clone was observed once. The chain uses TRBV7-2 and TRBJ2-3, with D possibly TRBD2 on 5 matching bases. The germline V gene has CDR1 SGHTA and CDR2 FQGNSA. The CDR3 sequence is 13 residues long. V was clipped by 1 base and J by 5 bases, with 7 bases between them. The CDR3 sequence: CASSLGSGDTQYF. CDR3 in DNA: TGTGCCAGCAGCTTAGGGAGCGGAGATACGCAGTATTTT.

V and J are TRBV9 and TRBJ2-1; D perhaps matches TRBD1 (5 bases). This CDR3 is 12 amino acids long. Per the germline V gene, CDR1 is SGDLS and CDR2 is YYNGEE. V was cut by 4 bases and J by 10 bases, with 12 bases left in between. This chain's CDR3 is CASSKMGREQFF. The CDR3 DNA follows: TGTGCCAGCAGCAAAATGGGGCGGGAGCAGTTCTTC.

V gene TRBV7-8 combines with J gene TRBJ2-5; D call uncertain. The germline V and J ends were trimmed by 5 bases and 1 base, with 8 bases remaining between them. The CDR3 is 13 amino acids. Germline lookup yields CDR1 SGHVS and CDR2 FQNEAQ. The CDR3 sequence: CASSRALQETQYF. The DNA of the CDR3 is TGTGCCAGCAGCCGCGCACTCCAAGAGACCCAGTACTTC.

V is TRBV5-8 and J is TRBJ1-2; 7 bases agree with TRBD1. With V trimmed by 3 bases and J by 4 bases, 6 bases remained unmatched. Germline values: CDR1 SGHTS, CDR2 YDEGEE. CDR3 length: 14 residues. CDR3 DNA sequence: TGTGCCAGCAGCTGGGGACAGCGTAGCTATGGCTACACCTTC. This translates into CASSWGQRSYGYTF.

The chain has TRBV5-6 and TRBJ2-2; the D gene is possibly TRBD2 (5 bases). Per germline, CDR1 SGHDT and CDR2 YYEEEE. The V end lost 0 bases, the J end lost 2 bases, and 8 bases lay between the germline ends. The CDR3 contains 15 residues. The CDR3 protein is CASSLVSANTGELFF. The CDR3 nucleotides read TGTGCCAGCAGCTTGGTTAGCGCTAACACCGGGGAGCTGTTTTTT. The full variable domain, rest sourced from reference TRBV5-6 and TRBJ2-2, is DAGVTQSPTHLIKTRGQQVTLRCSPKSGHDTVSWYQQALGQGPQFIFQYYEEEERQRGNFPDRFSGHQFPNYSSELNVNALLLGDSALYLCASSLVSANTGELFFGEGSRLTVL.

The chain combines TRBV6-6 with TRBJ2-5, with TRBD2 identical over 10 bases. The CDR3 spans 14 residues. V was clipped by 2 bases and J by 4 bases; unmatched bases: 1. Germline-derived CDR1 and CDR2 are MNHNY and SVGAGI (reference sequence). The CDR3 is CASSYRTSGETQYF. CDR3 in DNA: TGTGCCAGCAGTTACCGGACTAGCGGAGAGACCCAGTACTTC.

The V and J genes are TRBV7-2 and TRBJ2-5; a possible D gene is TRBD2 (6 bases). The CDR3 is 14 residues long. The germline gives CDR1 SGHTA, CDR2 FQGNSA. Trimming took 4 bases from V and 2 from J, leaving 11 bases between them. Here the CDR3 reads CASSYRTTQETQYF. For the CDR3, the DNA is TGTGCCAGCAGCTACCGGACTACTCAAGAGACCCAGTACTTC.

This clone was seen only a few times. The chain links TRBV9 to TRBJ2-1, with 12 positions matching TRBD2. The CDR3 length is 16 residues. The germline gives CDR1 SGDLS, CDR2 YYNGEE. V dropped 3 bases and J dropped 3; count of bases not matched to a gene: 4. The CDR3 sequence is CASSGTSGVDYNEQFF. CDR3 nucleotide sequence: TGTGCCAGCAGCGGGACTAGCGGGGTGGACTACAATGAGCAGTTCTTC.

This chain joins TRBV6-4 and TRBJ2-2, with 7 bases fitting TRBD2. Germline trimming cut 6 bases from V and 3 bases from J; bases unmatched to any gene: 4. There are 14 residues in the CDR3. Germline values: CDR1 MRHNA, CDR2 SNTAGT. DNA for the CDR3: TGTGCCAGCAGCCAAGGGAGGGACACCGGGGAGCTGTTTTTT. Amino acid sequence: CASSQGRDTGELFF.

The V call is TRBV14, the J call TRBJ1-1, with D uncertain. The CDR3 is 13 residues long. The V end lost 8 bases, the J end lost 0 bases, and 10 bases lay between the germline ends. CDR1 and CDR2 from the germline V gene are SGHDN and FVKESK. CDR3 loop: CASELDMNTEAFF. The CDR3 DNA reads as TGTGCCAGCGAACTAGACATGAACACTGAAGCTTTCTTT.

CDR3 loop: CASRGDLGQETQYF. The DNA for the CDR3 is TGTGCCAGCAGGGGTGATTTGGGACAAGAGACCCAGTACTTC. V is TRBV6-6 and J is TRBJ2-5; D is undetermined. This CDR3 contains 14 residues. The ends were cut back, 6 bases at V and 2 bases at J, with 13 bases in the middle. CDR1 is MNHNY, CDR2 SVGAGI, per germline (reference sequence).

The count of this clone is one. V gene TRBV3-1 (or the pseudogene TRBV3-2) combines with J gene TRBJ1-4, with D perhaps matching TRBD1 (6 bases). The V and J ends lost 2 bases and 6 bases respectively, with 7 bases between them. CDR3 length: 13 residues. Germline CDR1 reads LGHDT; CDR2 reads YNNKEL (reference sequence). The DNA for the CDR3 is TGTGCCAGCAGCCAAAAGGGGGATGAAAAACTGTTTTTT. Translation: CASSQKGDEKLFF.